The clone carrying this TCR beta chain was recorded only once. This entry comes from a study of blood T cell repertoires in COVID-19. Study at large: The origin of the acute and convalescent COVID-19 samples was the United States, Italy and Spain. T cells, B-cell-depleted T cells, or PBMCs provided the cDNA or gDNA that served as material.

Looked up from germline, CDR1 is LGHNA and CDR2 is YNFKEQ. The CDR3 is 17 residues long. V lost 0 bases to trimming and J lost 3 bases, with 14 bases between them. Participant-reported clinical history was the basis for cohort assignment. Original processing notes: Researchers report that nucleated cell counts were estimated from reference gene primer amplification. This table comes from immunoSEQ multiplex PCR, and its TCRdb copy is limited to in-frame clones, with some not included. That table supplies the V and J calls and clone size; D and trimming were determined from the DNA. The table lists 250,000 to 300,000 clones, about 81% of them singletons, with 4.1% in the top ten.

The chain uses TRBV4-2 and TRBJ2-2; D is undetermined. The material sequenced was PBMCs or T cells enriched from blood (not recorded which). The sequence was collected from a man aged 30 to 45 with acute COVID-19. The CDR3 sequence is CASSQDRIEKHTGELFF. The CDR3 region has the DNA TGTGCCAGCAGCCAAGACCGCATCGAGAAACACACCGGGGAGCTGTTTTTT.